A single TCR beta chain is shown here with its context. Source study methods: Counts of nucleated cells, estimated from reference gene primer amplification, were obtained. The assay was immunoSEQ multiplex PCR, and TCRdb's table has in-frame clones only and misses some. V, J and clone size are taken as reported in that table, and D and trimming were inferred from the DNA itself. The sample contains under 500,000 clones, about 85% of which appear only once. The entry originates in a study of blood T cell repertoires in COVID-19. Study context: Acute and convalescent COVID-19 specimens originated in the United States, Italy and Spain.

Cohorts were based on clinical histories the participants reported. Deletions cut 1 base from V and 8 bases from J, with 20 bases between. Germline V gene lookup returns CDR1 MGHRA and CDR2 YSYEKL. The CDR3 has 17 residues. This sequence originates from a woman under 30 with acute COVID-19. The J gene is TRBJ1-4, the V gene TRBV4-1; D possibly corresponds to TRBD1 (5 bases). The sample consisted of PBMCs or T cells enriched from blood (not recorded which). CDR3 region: CASSQVSRDSLEEKLFF. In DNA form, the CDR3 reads TGCGCCAGCAGCCAAGTTTCTCGGGACTCACTGGAGGAAAAACTGTTTTTT.